These T cell receptor beta chains were read from a single sample in a study of T cells in localized non-small cell lung cancer. Produced via immunoSEQ multiplex PCR; TCRdb's table is partial and in-frame only. There are 45,000 to 50,000 clones in the sample; 86% occur only once, and about 2.3% lies in the top ten. The sample here was PBMCs, taken before any cancer treatment. Every receptor here comes from a man aged 35 to 69 with stage II lung adenocarcinoma. Each CDR3 is given with its conserved first and last residue. D genes are given only for firm matches. Where a row states a size, it is once, few, many or the class of an expanded clone; other rows omit it.

abundance: -
d_gene: -
v_gene: TRBV27
j_gene: TRBJ2-2
CDR3aa: CASSLSRANTGELFF
CDR3nt: TGTGCCAGCAGTTTAAGTCGAGCGAACACCGGGGAGCTGTTTTTT

abundance: -
d_gene: -
v_gene: TRBV6-6
j_gene: TRBJ1-1
CDR3aa: CASSPRGDTEAFF
CDR3nt: TGTGCCAGCAGCCCCCGGGGCGACACTGAAGCTTTCTTT

abundance: -
d_gene: TRBD1
v_gene: TRBV6-1
j_gene: TRBJ1-6
CDR3aa: CASSDGTGVRPPLHF
CDR3nt: TGTGCCAGCAGTGACGGGACAGGGGTTCGGCCACCCCTCCACTTT

abundance: few
d_gene: -
v_gene: TRBV19
j_gene: TRBJ2-3
CDR3aa: CASSMGRDLTDTQYF
CDR3nt: TGTGCCAGTAGTATGGGCAGGGACCTCACAGATACGCAGTATTTT

abundance: -
d_gene: TRBD1
v_gene: TRBV7-9
j_gene: TRBJ2-7
CDR3aa: CASSPWTGSYEQYF
CDR3nt: TGTGCCAGCAGCCCTTGGACAGGTTCCTACGAGCAGTACTTC

abundance: -
d_gene: TRBD2
v_gene: TRBV10-3
j_gene: TRBJ2-3
CDR3aa: CAIRGVAGDTDTQYF
CDR3nt: TGTGCCATCAGGGGGGTAGCGGGGGACACAGATACGCAGTATTTT

abundance: -
d_gene: -
v_gene: TRBV29-1
j_gene: TRBJ1-1
CDR3aa: CSAQGRGVTEAFF
CDR3nt: TGCAGCGCTCAGGGCAGGGGAGTGACTGAAGCTTTCTTT

abundance: -
d_gene: -
v_gene: TRBV4-1
j_gene: TRBJ1-1
CDR3aa: CASSPSDVGLSTEAFF
CDR3nt: TGCGCCAGCAGCCCATCGGACGTGGGGCTGAGCACTGAAGCTTTCTTT

abundance: -
d_gene: TRBD1
v_gene: TRBV4-1
j_gene: TRBJ1-3
CDR3aa: CASSPGTGAGNTIYF
CDR3nt: TGCGCCAGCAGCCCAGGGACAGGGGCCGGAAACACCATATATTTT

abundance: -
d_gene: -
v_gene: TRBV5-4
j_gene: TRBJ1-2
CDR3aa: CASSLADGYTF
CDR3nt: TGTGCCAGCAGCTTGGCGGATGGCTACACCTTC

abundance: -
d_gene: TRBD1
v_gene: TRBV27
j_gene: TRBJ2-1
CDR3aa: CASSLSRGLFNEQFF
CDR3nt: TGTGCCAGCAGTTTATCCAGGGGGCTTTTCAATGAGCAGTTCTTC